The clone carrying this T cell receptor (beta chain) was seen ten or more times. Newly diagnosed hyperthyroidism, duration under 2 months, in patients aged 18 to 65. Out of less than 12 ml of fresh peripheral blood came the PBMCs. This sample was taken from a study of T cells in Graves' hyperthyroidism and ophthalmopathy. Study-wide background: Before treatment of any kind, peripheral blood was taken at initial diagnosis.

The CDR3 is made up of 14 amino acids. Germline CDR1 and CDR2: SEHNR and FQNEAQ (reference sequence). Germline trimming cut 4 bases from V and 1 base from J; bases unmatched to any gene: 3. There were TCR beta CDR3 regions amplified from RNA transcripts. TCR CDR3 regions were first amplified by RT-PCR with HTBI primers. TCRdb used MiXCR to reprocess the multiplex PCR reads, holding one entry per CDR3 protein. The repertoire holds about 360,000 distinct CDR3 sequences, with roughly 13% as singletons. This clonotype was obtained from a man aged 25 to 40 with Graves' hyperthyroidism that later progressed to Graves' ophthalmopathy. The sequencing input was blood. This chain connects TRBV7-9 to TRBJ1-1, with TRBD1 matching over 7 bases. The CDR3 loop reads CASSSRTGNTEAFF. The CDR3 DNA is TGTGCCAGCAGCTCTCGGACAGGGAACACTGAAGCTTTCTTT.